This passage covers 17 T cell receptor beta chains from one sample sequenced in a study of blood T cell repertoires in COVID-19. Using immunoSEQ multiplex PCR, the repertoire was profiled, and TCRdb retains in-frame clones only, with some absent. The data show 97,000 or so clones, about 80% seen once. Sequences were obtained from peripheral blood. The receptor set was obtained from an older man with acute or convalescent COVID-19.

The chain combines TRBV4-1 with TRBJ1-2, with D hard to call. The CDR3 sequence is 14 residues long. Trimming shortened V by 0 bases and J by 4 bases, and 9 bases separated the two germline ends. CDR1 is MGHRA and CDR2 is YSYEKL in the germline V gene. CDR3: CASSQDTGLYGYTF. The CDR3 DNA reads TGCGCCAGCAGCCAAGATACCGGTCTCTATGGCTACACCTTC.

The chain recombines TRBV6-2 or TRBV6-3 with TRBJ1-5; maybe TRBD1 (5 bases). The V gene lost 6 bases and the J gene lost 3 bases, with 12 bases spanning the gap. The CDR3 length is 14 residues. Germline V gene lookup returns CDR1 MNHEY and CDR2 SVGEGT. CDR3 nucleotides: TGTGCCAGCAGCCCCTGGGGCTTCAATCAGCCCCAGCATTTT. It translates to CASSPWGFNQPQHF.

This clone was counted ten times or more. J is TRBJ1-5 and V is TRBV28; no clear D gene. Trimming stripped 5 bases from V and 0 bases from J, with 14 bases between. CDR3 length: 16 amino acids. Germline V gene lookup returns CDR1 MDHEN and CDR2 SYDVKM. The CDR3 is CASSPYRGGSNQPQHF. The CDR3, as DNA: TGTGCCAGCAGTCCTTACCGGGGTGGTAGCAATCAGCCCCAGCATTTT.

The V and J genes are TRBV7-2 and TRBJ2-2, with 8 bases matching TRBD2. The V and J ends lost 5 bases and 4 bases, in that order; junction bases with no gene match: 6. This CDR3 contains 15 residues. Germline V gene data show CDR1 as SGHTA and CDR2 as FQGNSA. CDR3 region: CASSAGLGGTGELFF. CDR3 coding DNA: TGTGCCAGCAGCGCGGGACTAGGAGGCACCGGGGAGCTGTTTTTT.

This clone was seen a single time. This chain uses TRBV19 with TRBJ2-5; D unclear. The CDR3 sequence is 15 residues long. V was shortened by 3 bases and J by 5 bases, with 16 bases between the two germline ends. Germline assignment: CDR1 LNHDA and CDR2 SQIVND (reference sequence). CDR3 protein: CASSMIAAARETQYF. CDR3 DNA sequence: TGTGCCAGTAGTATGATCGCGGCAGCGAGGGAGACCCAGTACTTC.

This clone was seen once. J is TRBJ1-2 and V is TRBV5-8; D call uncertain. The CDR3 has 12 amino acids. Germline CDR1 SGHTS, CDR2 YDEGEE. V was trimmed by 2 bases and J by 8 bases, leaving 10 bases between them. The CDR3 region is CASSLAVLGYTF. CDR3 bases: TGTGCCAGCAGCTTAGCGGTCTTAGGCTACACCTTC.

A single count supports this clone. J is TRBJ1-3 and V is TRBV10-3; 11 bases align to TRBD1. Germline V gene lookup returns CDR1 ENHRY and CDR2 SYGVKD. This CDR3 comprises 16 residues. V shed 6 bases, J shed 0 bases, and the junction held 4 bases outside the gene matches. The CDR3 loop reads CAIRSGTGGSGNTIYF. The CDR3 DNA is TGTGCCATCAGATCCGGGACAGGGGGCTCTGGAAACACCATATATTTT.

The sample holds a few counts of this clone. The chain carries TRBV6-1 and TRBJ2-7; TRBD2 is a possible D gene (5 bases). This CDR3 spans 12 amino acids. Germline lookup yields CDR1 MNHNS and CDR2 SASEGT. Trimming took 5 bases from V and 7 from J, leaving 12 bases between them. CDR3 nucleotide sequence: TGTGCCAGCAGTTCCCCAACGGGAGAGCAGTACTTC. It specifies CASSSPTGEQYF.

The V call is TRBV28, the J call TRBJ2-3, with 8 bases fitting TRBD2. With V trimmed by 2 bases and J by 5 bases, 3 bases remained unmatched. CDR1 and CDR2 from the germline V gene are MDHEN and SYDVKM. The CDR3 covers 14 residues. The CDR3 reads CASSLPGGRDTQYF. For the CDR3, the DNA is TGTGCCAGCAGTTTACCGGGGGGGAGAGATACGCAGTATTTT.

The chain couples TRBV19 to TRBJ2-5; 12 nucleotides line up with TRBD2. Germline CDR1 and CDR2: LNHDA and SQIVND (reference sequence). This CDR3 is built from 16 residues. With 4 bases clipped from V and 4 bases from J, the junction kept 7 bases outside the gene matches. The CDR3 here is CASSTYMGLAGETQYF. The CDR3 DNA sequence: TGTGCCAGTAGTACGTATATGGGACTAGCGGGAGAGACCCAGTACTTC.

The chain combines TRBV19 with TRBJ1-4; D remains unclear. V lost 0 bases and J lost 6, with 8 bases in between. The germline V gene has CDR1 LNHDA and CDR2 SQIVND (reference sequence). This CDR3 comprises 14 residues. For the CDR3, the DNA is TGTGCCAGTAGTATAGATCGAGGCTATGAAAAACTGTTTTTT. As protein: CASSIDRGYEKLFF.

The chain uses TRBV28 and TRBJ2-7, with 7 bases identical to TRBD1. In germline, CDR1 is MDHEN, CDR2 SYDVKM. The J segment lost 2 bases and the V segment lost 2 bases, leaving 6 bases of the junction unmatched. The CDR3 length is 15 residues. The CDR3 bases are TGTGCCAGCAGTTTAGGCACAGGGGCGGCCTACGAGCAGTACTTC. Its translation: CASSLGTGAAYEQYF.

This clone was seen more than once but under ten times. The chain recombines TRBV11-2 with TRBJ1-5; D perhaps matches TRBD1 (6 bases). This CDR3 comprises 14 residues. In germline, CDR1 is SGHAT, CDR2 FQNNGV. Trimming took off 1 base at V and 5 bases at J, with 9 bases between the two ends. In nucleotides, the CDR3 is TGTGCCAGCAGCTTAGGCTGGGGGCATCAGCCCCAGCATTTT. As protein: CASSLGWGHQPQHF.

The gene calls are TRBV6-2 or TRBV6-3 and TRBJ2-7; the match to TRBD1 covers 8 bases. V lost 2 bases to trimming and J lost 1 base; unmatched junction nucleotides: 4. CDR3 length equals 15 residues. CDR1 and CDR2 (germline): MNHEY, SVGEGT. The CDR3 protein is CASSYGDRLSYEQYF. CDR3 DNA: TGTGCCAGCAGTTACGGGGACAGGTTGTCCTACGAGCAGTACTTC.

This chain joins TRBV19 and TRBJ2-5, with D uncertain. Germline values: CDR1 LNHDA, CDR2 SQIVND (reference sequence). The CDR3 runs to 13 residues. V lost 6 bases and J 6 bases, leaving 14 bases between the germline ends. CDR3 protein: CASRRQNQQTQYF. DNA of the CDR3: TGTGCCAGTAGGCGCCAAAATCAACAGACCCAGTACTTC.

J is TRBJ1-5 and V is TRBV7-2, with 8 bases aligning to TRBD1. There are 14 residues in the CDR3. After removal of 5 bases from V and 1 base from J, the junction contained 1 base not matched to a gene. The germline V gene has CDR1 SGHTA and CDR2 FQGNSA. CDR3 loop: CASSRDRSNQPQHF. CDR3 in DNA: TGTGCCAGCAGCCGGGACAGGAGCAATCAGCCCCAGCATTTT.

This chain uses TRBV5-1 with TRBJ1-4; D is ambiguous. Deletions cut 4 bases from V and 0 bases from J, with 10 bases between. The CDR3 is 15 residues long. Germline CDR1 reads SGHRS; CDR2 reads YFSETQ. The CDR3 DNA reads TGCGCCAGCAGCCGTGGCCTTGCAACTAATGAAAAACTGTTTTTT. This gives the protein CASSRGLATNEKLFF.